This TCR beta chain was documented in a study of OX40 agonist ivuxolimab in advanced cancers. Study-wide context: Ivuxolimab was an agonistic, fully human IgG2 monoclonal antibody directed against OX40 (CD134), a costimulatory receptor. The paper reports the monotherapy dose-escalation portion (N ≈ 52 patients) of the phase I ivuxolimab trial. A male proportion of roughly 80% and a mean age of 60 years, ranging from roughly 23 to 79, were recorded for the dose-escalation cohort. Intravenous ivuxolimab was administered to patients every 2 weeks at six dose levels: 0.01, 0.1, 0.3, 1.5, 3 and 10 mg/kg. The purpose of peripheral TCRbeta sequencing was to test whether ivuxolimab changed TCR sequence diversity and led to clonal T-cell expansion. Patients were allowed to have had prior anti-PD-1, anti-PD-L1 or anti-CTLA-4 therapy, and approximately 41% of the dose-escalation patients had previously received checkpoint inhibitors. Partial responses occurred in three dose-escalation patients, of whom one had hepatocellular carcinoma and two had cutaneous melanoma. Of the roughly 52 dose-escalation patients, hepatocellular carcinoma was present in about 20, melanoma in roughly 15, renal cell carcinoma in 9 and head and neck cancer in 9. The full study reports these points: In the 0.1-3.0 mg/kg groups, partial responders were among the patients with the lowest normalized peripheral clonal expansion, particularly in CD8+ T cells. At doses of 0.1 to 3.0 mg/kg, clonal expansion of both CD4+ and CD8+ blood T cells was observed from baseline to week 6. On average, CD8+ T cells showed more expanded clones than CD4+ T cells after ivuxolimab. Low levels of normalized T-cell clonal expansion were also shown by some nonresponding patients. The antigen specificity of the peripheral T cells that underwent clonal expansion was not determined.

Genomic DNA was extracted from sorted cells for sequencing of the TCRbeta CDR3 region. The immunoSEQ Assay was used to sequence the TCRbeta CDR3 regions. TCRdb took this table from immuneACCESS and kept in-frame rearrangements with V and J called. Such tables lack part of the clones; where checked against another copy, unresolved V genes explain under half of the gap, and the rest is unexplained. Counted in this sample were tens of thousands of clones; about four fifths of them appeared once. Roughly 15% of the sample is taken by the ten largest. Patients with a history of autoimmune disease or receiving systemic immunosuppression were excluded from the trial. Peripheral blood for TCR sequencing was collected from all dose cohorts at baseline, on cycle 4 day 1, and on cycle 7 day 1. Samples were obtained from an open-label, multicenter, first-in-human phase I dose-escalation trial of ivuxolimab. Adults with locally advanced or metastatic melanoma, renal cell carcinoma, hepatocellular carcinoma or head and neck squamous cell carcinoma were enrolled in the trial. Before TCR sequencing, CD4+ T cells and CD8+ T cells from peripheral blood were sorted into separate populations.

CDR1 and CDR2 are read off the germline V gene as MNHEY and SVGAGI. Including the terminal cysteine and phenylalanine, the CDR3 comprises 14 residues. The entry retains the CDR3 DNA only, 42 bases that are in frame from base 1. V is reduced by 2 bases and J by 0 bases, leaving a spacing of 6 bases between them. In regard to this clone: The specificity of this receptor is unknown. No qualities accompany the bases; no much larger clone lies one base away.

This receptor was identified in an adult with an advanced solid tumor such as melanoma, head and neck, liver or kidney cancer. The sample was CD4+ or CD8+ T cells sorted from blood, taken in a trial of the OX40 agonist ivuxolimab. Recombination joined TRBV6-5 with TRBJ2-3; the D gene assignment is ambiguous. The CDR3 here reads CASSYRFSTDTQYF. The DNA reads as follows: TGTGCCAGCAGTTACCGGTTTAGCACAGATACGCAGTATTTT.